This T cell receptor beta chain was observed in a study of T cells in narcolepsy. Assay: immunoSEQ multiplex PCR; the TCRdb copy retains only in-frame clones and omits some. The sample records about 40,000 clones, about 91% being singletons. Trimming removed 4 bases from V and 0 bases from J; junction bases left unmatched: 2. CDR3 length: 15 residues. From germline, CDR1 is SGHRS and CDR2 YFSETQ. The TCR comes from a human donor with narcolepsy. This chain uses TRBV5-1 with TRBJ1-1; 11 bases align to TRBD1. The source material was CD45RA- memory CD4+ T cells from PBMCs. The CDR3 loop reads CASSRGQGVNTEAFF. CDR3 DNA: TGCGCCAGCAGCAGGGGACAGGGGGTGAACACTGAAGCTTTCTTT.